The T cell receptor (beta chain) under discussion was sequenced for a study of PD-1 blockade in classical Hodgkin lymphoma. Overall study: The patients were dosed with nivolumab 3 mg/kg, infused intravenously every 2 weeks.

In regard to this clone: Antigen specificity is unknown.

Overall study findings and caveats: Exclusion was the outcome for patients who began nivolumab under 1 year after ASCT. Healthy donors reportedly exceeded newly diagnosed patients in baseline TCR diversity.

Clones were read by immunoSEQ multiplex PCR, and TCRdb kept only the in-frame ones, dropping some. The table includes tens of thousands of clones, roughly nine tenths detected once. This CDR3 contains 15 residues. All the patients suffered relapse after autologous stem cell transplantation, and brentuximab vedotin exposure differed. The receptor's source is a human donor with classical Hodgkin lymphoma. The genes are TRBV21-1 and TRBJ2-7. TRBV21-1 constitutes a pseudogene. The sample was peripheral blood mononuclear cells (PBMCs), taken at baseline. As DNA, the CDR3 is TGTGCCAGCAGCCCCCGCACCGGGACGACCTACGAGCAGTACTTC. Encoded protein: CASSPRTGTTYEQYF.